Presented here are 31 T cell receptor beta chains from one specimen sequenced in a study of blood T cells in healthy people across ages. The authors ran a second PCR of about 6 to 11 cycles using a sample-barcoded 5' primer and a J-beta primer mix. A single record per CDR3 protein comes from TCRdb applying MiXCR to the 5' RACE reads. This sample has about 540,000 distinct CDR3 sequences, with about 24% found just once. These data also featured in a second study, about T cells of mothers and their children.

The material sequenced was blood. These receptors originate from a boy younger than 18 in good health.

This clonotype turned up a few times. The chain is built from TRBV29-1 and TRBJ2-5; D might be TRBD2 (6 bases). Germline CDR1 reads SQVTM; CDR2 reads ANQGSEA. This CDR3 contains 13 residues. Trimming shortened V by 5 bases and J by 4 bases, and 14 bases separated the two germline ends. CDR3 protein: CSVRVRGTETQYF. The CDR3 DNA is TGCAGCGTTCGTGTCCGCGGGACAGAGACCCAGTACTTC. Full variable domain (remainder filled in from reference TRBV29-1 and TRBJ2-5): SAVISQKPSRDICQRGTSLTIQCQVDSQVTMMFWYRQQPGQSLTLIATANQGSEATYESGFVIDKFPISRPNLTFSTLTVSNMSPEDSSIYLCSVRVRGTETQYFGPGTRLLVL.

In this sample, this clonotype turned up a few times. The V and J genes are TRBV15 and TRBJ1-2; 10 positions match TRBD1. CDR1 is LNHNV, CDR2 YYDKDF, per germline (reference sequence). The CDR3 has 17 residues. J was trimmed by 6 bases and V by 1 base; bases with no gene match: 11. CDR3 DNA: TGTGCCACCAGCAGAGGAAGACAGGGGGCAGGCCCGAATGGCTACACCTTC. As protein: CATSRGRQGAGPNGYTF.

The gene calls are TRBV3-1 and TRBJ2-5; no firm D call. The germline V gene has CDR1 LGHDT and CDR2 YNNKEL (reference sequence). The CDR3 covers 16 residues. Trimming pared 1 base from V and 2 bases from J, leaving 14 bases between. Here the CDR3 reads CASSQGPRLPQETQYF. The CDR3 nucleotides are TGTGCCAGCAGCCAAGGACCCAGGTTGCCACAAGAGACCCAGTACTTC.

A few counts support this clonotype. The CDR3 region has the DNA TGTGCCAGCAGCCGACGTGGGGGACTAGCGGGAGGCCACTCCTACGAGCAGTACTTC. Protein sequence: CASSRRGGLAGGHSYEQYF. The chain combines TRBV7-2 with TRBJ2-7; 15 bases match TRBD2. V shed 5 bases, J shed 0 bases, and the junction held 11 bases outside the gene matches. The germline V gene encodes CDR1 SGHTA and CDR2 FQGNSA. This CDR3 has 19 residues. The whole variable domain, filled in from reference TRBV7-2 and TRBJ2-7, reads GAGVSQSPSNKVTEKGKDVELRCDPISGHTALYWYRQSLGQGLEFLIYFQGNSAPDKSGLPSDRFSAERTGGSVSTLTIQRTQQEDSAVYLCASSRRGGLAGGHSYEQYFGPGTRLTVT.

V is TRBV5-8 and J is TRBJ2-2; D may be TRBD2 (6 bases). In germline, CDR1 is SGHTS, CDR2 YDEGEE. Trimming pared 9 bases from V and 3 bases from J, leaving 21 bases between. The CDR3 is 16 amino acids. As DNA, the CDR3 is TGTGCCACCATCATTTATTCCGGGGGATACACCGGGGAGCTGTTTTTT. It is translated as CATIIYSGGYTGELFF.

This clonotype has more than one count but fewer than ten. J is TRBJ2-7 and V is TRBV13; TRBD2 is a possible D gene (6 bases). The CDR3 runs to 14 residues. Deletions cut 4 bases from V and 0 bases from J, with 10 bases between. Germline-derived CDR1 and CDR2 are PRHDT and FYEKMQ (reference sequence). CDR3 loop: CASSWDSSSYEQYF. The DNA for the CDR3 is TGTGCCAGCAGCTGGGACTCTAGCTCCTACGAGCAGTACTTC.

The chain is built from TRBV6-2 or TRBV6-3 and TRBJ1-1; D is undetermined. The CDR3 has 14 amino acids. V was clipped by 6 bases and J by 1 base, with 12 bases between them. Germline V CDR1 and CDR2: MNHEY, SVGEGT. CDR3 loop: CASSYGRKNTEAFF. In nucleotides, the CDR3 is TGTGCCAGCAGCTACGGGCGAAAGAACACTGAAGCTTTCTTT.

V is TRBV10-3 and J is TRBJ2-5; D gene ambiguous. Gene TRBJ2-7 matches the end of the DNA better, so the J call may be wrong. Germline V CDR1 and CDR2: ENHRY, SYGVKD. This CDR3 has 15 amino acids. This chain's CDR3 is CAISERVGIRYEQYF. The CDR3, as DNA: TGTGCCATCAGTGAGAGGGTGGGGATTAGGTACGAGCAGTACTTC.

This clonotype appeared a few times. As DNA, the CDR3 is TGTGCCAGCAGCTTGACGACGGGCCCAGCTTTCTTT. Protein: CASSLTTGPAFF. This chain links TRBV7-2 with TRBJ1-1; D unresolved. Germline V gene data show CDR1 as SGHTA and CDR2 as FQGNSA. The CDR3 is 12 residues long. The ends were cut back, 3 bases at V and 10 bases at J, with 12 bases in the middle.

This clonotype showed up just a few times. The rearrangement links TRBV6-2 or TRBV6-3 to TRBJ2-7, with D perhaps matching TRBD1 or TRBD2 (5 bases each). The CDR3 runs to 15 residues. Germline values: CDR1 MNHEY, CDR2 SVGEGT. Trimming removed 7 bases from V and 6 bases from J, with 22 bases in between. The CDR3 loop reads CASTTRDQGGLEQYF. The DNA for the CDR3 is TGTGCCAGCACCACCAGGGACCAGGGTGGGCTCGAGCAGTACTTC.

This clonotype was observed a handful of times. This chain uses TRBV6-2 or TRBV6-3 with TRBJ2-4; no clear D. This CDR3 comprises 12 residues. Germline V gene sequence: CDR1 MNHEY, CDR2 SVGEGT. V lost 2 bases to trimming and J lost 13 bases, with 12 bases between them. The CDR3 nucleotides are TGTGCCAGCAGTTACACGCCGGTAGAACAGTACTTC. Amino acids: CASSYTPVEQYF.

This clonotype was observed a few times. This sequence joins TRBV5-4 and TRBJ2-5, with 9 bases aligning to TRBD2. The end of the DNA fits TRBJ2-7 better, so the J call may be wrong. The CDR3 sequence is 15 residues long. Germline CDR1 is SGHNT and CDR2 is YYREEE (reference sequence). In DNA, the CDR3 is TGTGCCAGCAGCCCCCGGAAGCGGGGGGACTACGAGCAGTACTTC. Its translation: CASSPRKRGDYEQYF.

The count of this clonotype is one. This chain connects TRBV11-3 to TRBJ2-2; perhaps TRBD1 as D (5 bases). Germline CDR1 reads SGHNT; CDR2 reads YENEEA. There are 16 residues in the CDR3. V lost 1 base and J 0 bases, leaving 9 bases between the germline ends. The CDR3 sequence: CASSLAGQTNTGELFF. The CDR3, as DNA: TGTGCCAGCAGCTTAGCCGGACAAACGAACACCGGGGAGCTGTTTTTT.

The chain joins TRBV5-4 to TRBJ2-5; TRBD2 agrees at 11 bases. Near its end, the DNA agrees better with TRBJ2-1, so the J call may be wrong. The CDR3 has 15 amino acids. In germline, CDR1 is SGHNT, CDR2 YYREEE (reference sequence). The CDR3 loop reads CASSFPSSGGNEQFF. The CDR3, as DNA: TGTGCCAGCAGCTTTCCGTCTAGCGGGGGGAATGAGCAGTTCTTC.

This clonotype was picked up a small number of times. The chain recombines TRBV7-4 with TRBJ1-2, with D tentatively TRBD1 (5 bases). The CDR3 contains 18 residues. Germline V gene data show CDR1 as SGHVT and CDR2 as SQSDAQ. The V end was cut by 5 bases, the J end by 0 bases, with 22 bases between. The CDR3 region has the DNA TGTGCCAGCAGCATACAGGTTCCCCGGGACGGTACTAACTATGGCTACACCTTC. It codes for CASSIQVPRDGTNYGYTF.

This clonotype was counted a few times. The chain links TRBV12-3 or TRBV12-4 to TRBJ2-1, with 12 bases fitting TRBD2. The CDR3 has 15 residues. Trimming at V came to 7 bases and at J to 10 bases, leaving 11 bases not matched to a gene. CDR3 residues: CASTQTSGGQWEQFF. The CDR3 DNA follows: TGTGCCAGCACCCAGACTAGCGGGGGCCAATGGGAGCAGTTCTTC.

The chain uses TRBV27 and TRBJ2-7; D is undetermined. The CDR3 is made up of 14 amino acids. The ends were cut back, 7 bases at V and 3 bases at J, with 16 bases in the middle. Germline CDR1 reads MNHEY; CDR2 reads SMNVEV (reference sequence). The CDR3 protein is CASIIGRRDYEQYF. The CDR3, as DNA: TGTGCCAGCATAATAGGGCGCCGAGACTACGAGCAGTACTTC.

The chain links TRBV7-6 to TRBJ2-5; weak D call: TRBD1 (8 bases). Near its end, the DNA agrees better with TRBJ2-1, so the J call may be wrong. From germline, CDR1 is SGHVS and CDR2 FNYEAQ. This CDR3 comprises 15 residues. The CDR3 reads CASSHRGGIPNEQFF. CDR3 sequence (DNA): TGTGCCAGCAGCCACAGGGGGGGTATCCCCAATGAGCAGTTCTTC.

This clonotype showed up just a few times. V is TRBV28 and J is TRBJ2-5; no firm D call. The end of the DNA aligns better with TRBJ2-7, so the J call may be wrong. The germline V gene encodes CDR1 MDHEN and CDR2 SYDVKM. The CDR3 consists of 16 residues. The CDR3 spells CASSLGMGSPNYEQYF. Here the CDR3 DNA reads TGTGCCAGCAGTTTAGGTATGGGCAGCCCAAACTACGAGCAGTACTTC.

Only a few counts were recorded for this clonotype. The gene calls are TRBV6-5 and TRBJ2-5, with 8 positions matching TRBD2. Germline assignment: CDR1 MNHEY and CDR2 SVGAGI. Trimming cost V 0 bases and J 5 bases; bases outside gene matches: 8. This CDR3 contains 16 residues. Here the CDR3 reads CASSYSRRSGSETQYF. As DNA, the CDR3 is TGTGCCAGCAGTTACTCGAGGCGGAGCGGGAGCGAGACCCAGTACTTC.

The V gene is TRBV2, the J gene TRBJ2-1, with 13 bases aligning to TRBD2. After removal of 0 bases from V and 4 bases from J, the junction contained 9 bases not matched to a gene. CDR3 length: 19 residues. The germline gives CDR1 SNHLY, CDR2 FYNNEI. The CDR3 nucleotides read TGTGCCAGCAGTGAAGCACTAGCGGGAGGGCCGTCCCCTTACAATGAGCAGTTCTTC. Its protein product is CASSEALAGGPSPYNEQFF.

V gene TRBV4-1 combines with J gene TRBJ1-3; D gene ambiguous. The CDR3 sequence is 18 residues long. Germline V gene data show CDR1 as MGHRA and CDR2 as YSYEKL. V lost 4 bases and J lost 0, with 19 bases in between. This chain's CDR3 is CASSRKIPSRGSGNTIYF. The CDR3 nucleotides are TGCGCCAGCAGCCGCAAAATCCCCTCGCGGGGCTCTGGAAACACCATATATTTT.

V is TRBV4-1 and J is TRBJ2-1, with TRBD2 matching over 9 bases. This CDR3 contains 17 residues. V lost 4 bases and J lost 9; bases outside the gene matches: 16. The V gene's germline CDR1 is MGHRA and CDR2 YSYEKL. CDR3 residues: CASSPGLAPLTVGEQFF. In DNA, the CDR3 is TGCGCCAGCAGCCCGGGACTAGCCCCATTAACGGTGGGTGAGCAGTTCTTC.

The chain is built from TRBV10-2 and TRBJ2-5; D remains ambiguous. This CDR3 is built from 12 residues. The V end lost 0 bases, the J end lost 5 bases, and 4 bases lay between the germline ends. Looked up from germline, CDR1 is WSHSY and CDR2 is SAAADI. The DNA of the CDR3 is TGCGCCAGCAGTGAGTCGATGGAGACCCAGTACTTC. Translating gives CASSESMETQYF.

Only a few counts were recorded for this clonotype. V usage is TRBV7-2 and J usage is TRBJ2-3, with a possible D match to TRBD2 (7 bases). This CDR3 spans 15 amino acids. CDR1 is SGHTA, CDR2 FQGNSA, per germline. Trimming cost V 3 bases and J 2 bases, with 12 bases left between them. The CDR3 region is CASSLGGRNTDTQYF. Here the CDR3 DNA reads TGTGCCAGCAGCTTGGGGGGGCGAAACACAGATACGCAGTATTTT.

The chain joins TRBV4-1 to TRBJ1-1; D gene unclear. V lost 0 bases, J lost 8 bases, and 10 bases lay in between. This CDR3 region has 13 residues. In germline, CDR1 is MGHRA, CDR2 YSYEKL. CDR3 residues: CASSQDLTREAFF. CDR3 nucleotide sequence: TGCGCCAGCAGCCAAGATTTGACCCGAGAAGCTTTCTTT.

The rearrangement links TRBV7-9 to TRBJ1-2, with TRBD1 matching over 9 bases. The CDR3 consists of 15 residues. From germline, CDR1 is SEHNR and CDR2 FQNEAQ (reference sequence). The junction had 14 bases not matched to a gene; V was cut back by 4 bases and J by 11 bases. DNA for the CDR3: TGTGCCAGCAGCTCGGGACAGGGCCCGTTTAGAGTGTACACCTTC. Protein: CASSSGQGPFRVYTF.

The J gene is TRBJ2-7, the V gene TRBV20-1; TRBD2 aligns across 9 bases. V was clipped by 7 bases and J by 0 bases; unmatched bases: 4. The germline V gene has CDR1 DFQATT and CDR2 SNEGSKA (reference sequence). This CDR3 contains 13 residues. The CDR3 nucleotides are TGCAGTGTCAAGACTAGCGGCTCCTACGAGCAGTACTTC. This codes for CSVKTSGSYEQYF.

The V gene is TRBV6-6, the J gene TRBJ1-2; the D gene is possibly TRBD1 (6 bases). Germline V CDR1 and CDR2: MNHNY, SVGAGI (reference sequence). This CDR3 is 15 amino acids long. V was shortened by 6 bases and J by 2 bases, with 16 bases between the two germline ends. The CDR3 sequence: CASSHLAGTNYGYTF. The CDR3 DNA reads TGTGCCAGCAGCCACCTTGCCGGGACAAACTATGGCTACACCTTC.

This sequence joins TRBV24-1 and TRBJ1-4, with 7 bases lining up with TRBD1. V lost 4 bases, J lost 7 bases, and 2 bases stayed unmatched. The CDR3 spans 13 residues. Germline CDR1 KGHDR, CDR2 SFDVKD. The CDR3 DNA is TGTGCCACCAGTGAACAGGGGACTGAAAAACTGTTTTTT. It translates to CATSEQGTEKLFF.

The chain has TRBV6-5 and TRBJ1-2, with 11 bases aligning to TRBD1. Trimming removed 6 bases from V and 8 bases from J; junction bases left unmatched: 8. Germline V gene lookup returns CDR1 MNHEY and CDR2 SVGAGI. The CDR3 totals 14 residues. The CDR3 DNA reads TGTGCCAGCAGGGGGGACAGGGGGATCGGGGGCTACACCTTC. Protein: CASRGDRGIGGYTF.